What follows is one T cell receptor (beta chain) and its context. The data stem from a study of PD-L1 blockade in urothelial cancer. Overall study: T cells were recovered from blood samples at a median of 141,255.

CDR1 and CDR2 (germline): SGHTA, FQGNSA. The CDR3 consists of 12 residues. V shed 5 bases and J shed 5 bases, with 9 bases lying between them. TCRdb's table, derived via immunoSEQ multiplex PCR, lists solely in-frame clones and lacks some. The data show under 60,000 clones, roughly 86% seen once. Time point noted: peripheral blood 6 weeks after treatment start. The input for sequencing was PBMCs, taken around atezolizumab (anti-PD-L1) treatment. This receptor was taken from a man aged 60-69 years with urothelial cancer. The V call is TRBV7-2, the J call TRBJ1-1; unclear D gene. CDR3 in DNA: TGTGCCAGCAGCCTAACGTGGACTGAAGCTTTCTTT. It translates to CASSLTWTEAFF.